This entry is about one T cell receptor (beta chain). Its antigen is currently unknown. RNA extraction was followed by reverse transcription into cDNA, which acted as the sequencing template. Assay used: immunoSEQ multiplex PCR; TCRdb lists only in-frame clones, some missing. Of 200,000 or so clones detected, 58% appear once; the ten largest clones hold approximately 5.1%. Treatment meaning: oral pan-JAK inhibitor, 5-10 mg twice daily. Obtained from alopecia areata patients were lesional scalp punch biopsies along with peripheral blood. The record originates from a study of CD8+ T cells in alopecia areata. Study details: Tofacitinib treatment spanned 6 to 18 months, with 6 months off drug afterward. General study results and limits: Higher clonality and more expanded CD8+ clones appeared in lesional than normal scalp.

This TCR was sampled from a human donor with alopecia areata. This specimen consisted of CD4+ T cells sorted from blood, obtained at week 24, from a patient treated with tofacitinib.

CDR3 DNA: TGCAGCGCCGAAGGGTGGACCACCGGGGAGCTGTTTTTT. Amino acids: CSAEGWTTGELFF. This chain links TRBV29-1 with TRBJ2-2; D gene unclear. Trimming removed 7 bases from V and 4 bases from J, with 13 bases in between. Germline V gives CDR1 SQVTM, CDR2 ANQGSEA. This CDR3 is 13 amino acids long.